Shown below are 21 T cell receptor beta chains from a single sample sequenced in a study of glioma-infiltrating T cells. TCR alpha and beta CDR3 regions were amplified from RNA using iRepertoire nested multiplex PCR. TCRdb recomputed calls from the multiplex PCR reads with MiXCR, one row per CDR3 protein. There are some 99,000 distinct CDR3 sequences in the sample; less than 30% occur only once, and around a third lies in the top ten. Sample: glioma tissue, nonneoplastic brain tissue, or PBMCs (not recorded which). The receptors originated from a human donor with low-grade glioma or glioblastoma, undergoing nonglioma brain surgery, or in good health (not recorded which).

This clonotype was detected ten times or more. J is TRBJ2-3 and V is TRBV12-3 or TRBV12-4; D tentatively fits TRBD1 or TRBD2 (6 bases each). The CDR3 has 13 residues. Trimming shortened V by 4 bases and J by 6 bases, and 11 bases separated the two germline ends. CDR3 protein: CASSWGAVDTQYF. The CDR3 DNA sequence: TGTGCCAGCAGTTGGGGGGCCGTGGATACGCAGTATTTT.

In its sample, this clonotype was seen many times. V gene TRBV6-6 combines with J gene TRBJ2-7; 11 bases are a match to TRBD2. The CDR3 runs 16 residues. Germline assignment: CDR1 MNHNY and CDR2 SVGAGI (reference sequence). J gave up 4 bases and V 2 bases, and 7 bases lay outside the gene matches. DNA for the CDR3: TGTGCCAGCAGTTACGGCCCCGGGACTAGCGGATACGAGCAGTACTTC. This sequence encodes CASSYGPGTSGYEQYF.

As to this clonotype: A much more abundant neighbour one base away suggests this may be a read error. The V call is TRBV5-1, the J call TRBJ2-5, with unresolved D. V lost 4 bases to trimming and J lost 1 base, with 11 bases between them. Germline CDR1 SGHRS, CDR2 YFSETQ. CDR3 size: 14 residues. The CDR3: CASSPAVRQETQYF. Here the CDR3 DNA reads TGCGCCAGCAGCCCTGCGGTCCGCCAAGAGACCCAGTACTTC.

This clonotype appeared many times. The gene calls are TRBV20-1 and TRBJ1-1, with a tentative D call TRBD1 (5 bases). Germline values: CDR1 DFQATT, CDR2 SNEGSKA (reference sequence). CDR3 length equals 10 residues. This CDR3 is CTSRGTEAFF. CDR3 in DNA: TGCACCTCTAGGGGCACTGAAGCTTTCTTT.

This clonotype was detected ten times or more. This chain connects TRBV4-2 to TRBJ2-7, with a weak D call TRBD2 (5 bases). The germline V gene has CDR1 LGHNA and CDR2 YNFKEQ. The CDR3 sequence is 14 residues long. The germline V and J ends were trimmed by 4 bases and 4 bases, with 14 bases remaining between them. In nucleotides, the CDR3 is TGTGCCAGCAGCCGCGGACGGGATTTATACGAGCAGTACTTC. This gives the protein CASSRGRDLYEQYF.

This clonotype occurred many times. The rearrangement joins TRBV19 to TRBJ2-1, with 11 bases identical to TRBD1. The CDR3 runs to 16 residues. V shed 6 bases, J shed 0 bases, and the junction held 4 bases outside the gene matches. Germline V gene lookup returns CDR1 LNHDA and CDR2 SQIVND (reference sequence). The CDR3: CASRSGTGGSYNEQFF. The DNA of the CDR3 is TGTGCCAGTAGGTCAGGGACAGGGGGCTCCTACAATGAGCAGTTCTTC.

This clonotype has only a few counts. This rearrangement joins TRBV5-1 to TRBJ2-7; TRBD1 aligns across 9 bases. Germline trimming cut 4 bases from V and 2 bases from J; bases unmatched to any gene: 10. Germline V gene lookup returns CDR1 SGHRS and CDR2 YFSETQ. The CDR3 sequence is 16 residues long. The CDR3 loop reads CASSPGQGTRTYEQYF. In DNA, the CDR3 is TGCGCCAGCAGCCCCGGACAGGGGACCAGGACCTACGAGCAGTACTTC.

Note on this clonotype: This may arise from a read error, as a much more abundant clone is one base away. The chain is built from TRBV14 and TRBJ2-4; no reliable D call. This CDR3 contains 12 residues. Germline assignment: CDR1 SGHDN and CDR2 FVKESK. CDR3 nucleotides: TGTGCCATCAGCCGATGGGCCCACATTCAGTACTTC. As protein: CAISRWAHIQYF.

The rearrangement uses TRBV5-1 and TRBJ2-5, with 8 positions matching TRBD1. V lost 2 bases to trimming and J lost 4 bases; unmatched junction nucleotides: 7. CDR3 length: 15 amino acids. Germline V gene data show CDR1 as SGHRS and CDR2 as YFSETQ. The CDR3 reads CASSFSGQGGETQYF. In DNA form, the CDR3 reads TGCGCCAGCAGCTTTTCTGGACAGGGTGGAGAGACCCAGTACTTC.

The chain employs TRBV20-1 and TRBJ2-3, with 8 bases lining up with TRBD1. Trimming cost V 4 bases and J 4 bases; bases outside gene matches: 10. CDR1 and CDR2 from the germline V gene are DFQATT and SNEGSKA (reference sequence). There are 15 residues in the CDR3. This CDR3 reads CSAMSPGQDADTQYF. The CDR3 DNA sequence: TGCAGTGCTATGTCACCGGGACAGGACGCAGATACGCAGTATTTT.

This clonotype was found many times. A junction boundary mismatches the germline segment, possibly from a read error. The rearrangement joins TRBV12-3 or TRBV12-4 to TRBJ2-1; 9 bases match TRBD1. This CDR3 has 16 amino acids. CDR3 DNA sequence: TGTGCCAGCAGTTTAGGAGGGACAGGGTCCTTCAATGAGCAGTTCTTC. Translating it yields CASSLGGTGSFNEQFF.

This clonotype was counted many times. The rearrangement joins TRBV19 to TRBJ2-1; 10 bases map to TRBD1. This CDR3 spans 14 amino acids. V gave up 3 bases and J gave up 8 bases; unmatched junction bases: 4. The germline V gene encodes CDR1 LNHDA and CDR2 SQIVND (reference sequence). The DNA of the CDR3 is TGTGCCAGTAGTATGGGGACAGGGGAAGATGAGCAGTTCTTC. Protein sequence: CASSMGTGEDEQFF.

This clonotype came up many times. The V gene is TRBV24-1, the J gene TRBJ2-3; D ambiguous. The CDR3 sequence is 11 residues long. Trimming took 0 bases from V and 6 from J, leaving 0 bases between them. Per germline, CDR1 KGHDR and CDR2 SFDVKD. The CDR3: CATSDLDTQYF. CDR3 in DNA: TGTGCCACCAGTGATTTGGATACGCAGTATTTT.

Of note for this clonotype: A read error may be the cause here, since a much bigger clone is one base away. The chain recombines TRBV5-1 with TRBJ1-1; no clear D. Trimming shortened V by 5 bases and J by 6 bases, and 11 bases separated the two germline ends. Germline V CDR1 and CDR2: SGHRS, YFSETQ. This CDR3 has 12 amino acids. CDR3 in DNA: TGCGCCAGCAGTGTCGTAGGGCCTGAAGCTTTCTTT. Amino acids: CASSVVGPEAFF.

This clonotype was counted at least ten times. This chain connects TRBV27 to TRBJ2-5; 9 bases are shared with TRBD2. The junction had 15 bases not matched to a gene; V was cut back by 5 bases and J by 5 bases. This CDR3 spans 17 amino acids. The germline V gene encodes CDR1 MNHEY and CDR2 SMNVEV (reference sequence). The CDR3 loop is CASSPGQRGGAVETQYF. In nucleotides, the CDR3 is TGTGCCAGCAGTCCCGGCCAGCGCGGGGGGGCGGTTGAGACCCAGTACTTC.

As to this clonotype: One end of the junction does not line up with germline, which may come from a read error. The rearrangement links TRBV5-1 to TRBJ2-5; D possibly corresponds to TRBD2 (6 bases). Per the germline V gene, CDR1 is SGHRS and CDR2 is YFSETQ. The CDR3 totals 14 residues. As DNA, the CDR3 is TGCGCCAGCGGCTTTGGGGGAGGTCGGGAGACCCAGTACTTC. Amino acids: CASGFGGGRETQYF.

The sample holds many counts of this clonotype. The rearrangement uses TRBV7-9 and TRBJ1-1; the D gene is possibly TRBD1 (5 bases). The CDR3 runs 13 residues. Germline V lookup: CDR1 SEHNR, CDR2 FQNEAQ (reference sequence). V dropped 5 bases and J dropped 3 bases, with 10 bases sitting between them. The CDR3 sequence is CASSPEGDTEAFF. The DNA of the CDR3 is TGTGCCAGCAGCCCTGAAGGGGACACTGAAGCTTTCTTT.

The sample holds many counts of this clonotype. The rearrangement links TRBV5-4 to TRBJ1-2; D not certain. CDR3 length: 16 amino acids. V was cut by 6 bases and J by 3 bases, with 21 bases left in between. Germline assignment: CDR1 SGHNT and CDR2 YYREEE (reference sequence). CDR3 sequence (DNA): TGTGCCAGCACCGAGCTCATCAGGACGCAGCACTATGGCTACACCTTC. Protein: CASTELIRTQHYGYTF.

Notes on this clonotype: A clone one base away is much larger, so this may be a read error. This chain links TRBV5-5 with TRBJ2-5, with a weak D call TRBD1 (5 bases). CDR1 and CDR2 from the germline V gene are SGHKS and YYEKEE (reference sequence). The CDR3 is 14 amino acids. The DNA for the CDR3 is TGTGACAGCAGTCTGGAGCAGGGATGGGAGACCCAGTACTTC. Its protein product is CDSSLEQGWETQYF.

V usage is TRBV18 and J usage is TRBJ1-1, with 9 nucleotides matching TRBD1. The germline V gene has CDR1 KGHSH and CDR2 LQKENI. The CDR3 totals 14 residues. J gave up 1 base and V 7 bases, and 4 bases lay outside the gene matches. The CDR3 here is CASLKGQGNTEAFF. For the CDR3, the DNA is TGTGCCAGCTTAAAGGGACAGGGGAACACTGAAGCTTTCTTT.

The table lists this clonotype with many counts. The CDR3 loop is CSAKKEQIATDTQYF. CDR3 nucleotide sequence: TGCAGTGCTAAGAAGGAACAGATCGCCACAGATACGCAGTATTTT. The rearrangement joins TRBV20-1 to TRBJ2-3; D not resolved. The length of the CDR3 is 15 residues. Trimming shortened V by 4 bases and J by 2 bases, and 16 bases separated the two germline ends. Germline CDR1 is DFQATT and CDR2 is SNEGSKA (reference sequence).